This entry concerns a single T cell receptor beta chain. The target of this receptor is not known. No clone much larger than this one lies a single base away; base qualities are absent. The time point label here, explained by the study, means: about 28 days (+/-7) after the second vaccine dose. AZD1222 recipients given second doses at about 4 weeks or at about 12 weeks were pooled, since spike-specific TCR depth and breadth were not found to differ between the two schedules. Samples from vaccinated people were obtained from the UK trials COV001 and COV002, which included a single-blind randomized controlled phase 2/3 trial of AZD1222 (ChAdOx1 nCoV-19) in healthy adults. For TCRbeta chain sequencing, PBMC samples from trial participants were taken at day 0 and at day 28 after the second dose. The CDR3 regions of human TCRbeta chains were analyzed by immunosequencing. The original pipeline was this. TCRs in the repertoires were compared against a reference library of SARS-CoV-2-specific TCRs that had been generated with the MIRA antigen-specificity platform. Breadth was defined as the fraction of unique TCRs that were SARS-CoV-2-associated. Depth was defined as the fraction of total T cells that were SARS-CoV-2-associated. Using the MIRA data, every spike-specific TCR was mapped to the spike region that the TCR reacted to and assigned to either a CD4 or a CD8 class. Log10-transformed breadth and depth values were compared by one-way ANOVA with Sidak's multiple comparisons tests. Entries here come from immuneACCESS through TCRdb and include only in-frame sequences with V and J called. Some clones fail to appear in such tables; in the studies checked, an unresolved V gene covers under half of the shortfall, and the cause of the remainder is unknown. D and trimming come from the DNA, and the V and J calls and clone size come from that table. Across this sample there are approximately 80,000 clones, with roughly 85% seen only once. 3.4% of the sample comes from the top ten.

CDR1 SEHNR and CDR2 FQNEAQ were looked up in the germline V gene (reference sequence). Trimming takes 6 bases off V and 3 bases off J; junction bases not matched to a gene: 4. The CDR3 covers 14 residues, taking in both the cysteine and the phenylalanine. Just the 42-base CDR3 DNA is kept, in frame starting at base 1. The data belong to a study of T cell responses to AZD1222 COVID-19 vaccine listed by TCRdb under 2021. Study-level background: A total of around 240 trial participants underwent TCR sequencing, of whom 207 received two doses of AZD1222 and about 25 received two doses of the MenACWY control vaccine. Enrollment into the trials was organized by age into subgroups of 18-55, 56-69 and 70-plus years, and those subgroups contained about 160, 30 and 59 TCR-sequenced participants, respectively.

Broader findings and caveats from the paper: Because no samples from the day 14 peak response were available, repertoires could be characterized only after the peak T cell response. Spike-specific TCR breadth and depth rose significantly after two AZD1222 doses compared with day 0 and with MenACWY recipients. In the small 56-69-year group, the increase in depth fell short of significance, most likely because of low power. Participants were mostly white British and included more females than males, and it was suggested by the authors that clonal diversity may have been underestimated. The vaccine-associated CD4 TCRs covered the entire spike protein, and the dominant responses fell in regions 160-218 and 743-854. Conclusions about previously exposed vaccinees were limited because only a handful of AZD1222 recipients were SARS-CoV-2 seropositive at baseline. Epitopes outside the regions mutated in the B.1.351 and B.1.1.7 variants were reportedly recognized by nearly half of the unique spike-specific TCRs.

Rearrangement joined TRBV7-9 to TRBJ2-1; a stretch of 8 junction bases matches TRBD1. The TCR sequence derives from an adult who received the AZD1222 COVID-19 vaccine. The source was peripheral blood, collected 28 days after the second AZD1222 dose. Read as DNA, the sequence is TGTGCCAGCAGGGAACAGGGGGGCTACAATGAGCAGTTCTTC. It codes for CASREQGGYNEQFF.